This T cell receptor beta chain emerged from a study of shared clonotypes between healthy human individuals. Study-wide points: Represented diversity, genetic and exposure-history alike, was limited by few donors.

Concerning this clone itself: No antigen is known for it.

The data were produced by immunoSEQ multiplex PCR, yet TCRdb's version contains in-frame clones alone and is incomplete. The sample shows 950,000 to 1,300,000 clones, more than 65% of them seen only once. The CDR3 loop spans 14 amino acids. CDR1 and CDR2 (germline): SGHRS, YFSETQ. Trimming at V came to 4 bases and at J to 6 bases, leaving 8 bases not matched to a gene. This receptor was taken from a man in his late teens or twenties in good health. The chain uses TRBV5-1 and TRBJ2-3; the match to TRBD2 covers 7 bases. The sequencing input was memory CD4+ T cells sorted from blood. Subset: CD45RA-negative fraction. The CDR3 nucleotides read TGCGCCAGCAGCACGGTCATCGGGGGGGATACGCAGTATTTT. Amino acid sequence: CASSTVIGGDTQYF.